The sequence of this T cell receptor (beta chain) was determined in a study of T cell responses to AZD1222 COVID-19 vaccine (dated by TCRdb to about 2021). For context, the study as a whole: A total of around 240 trial participants underwent TCR sequencing, of whom about 210 had received two doses of AZD1222 and roughly 26 had received two doses of the MenACWY control vaccine. Trial participants were enrolled by age into subgroups of 18-55, 56-69 and 70-plus years, and around 150, 29 and 61 TCR-sequenced participants, respectively, were included in these subgroups. The investigation overall reported the following: After two AZD1222 doses, both the breadth and the depth of spike-specific TCRs were significantly higher than at day 0 and than in MenACWY recipients. Nearly half of unique spike-specific TCRs reportedly recognized epitopes outside regions mutated in the B.1.351 and B.1.1.7 variants. The 56-69-year group was small, and its depth increase did not reach significance, likely because of low power. No day 14 peak-response samples were available, so repertoires were characterized only after the peak T cell response. Most participants were white British and females outnumbered males, and the authors suggested that clonal diversity may have been underestimated. The whole spike protein was spanned by vaccine-associated CD4 TCRs, and dominant responses were seen in regions 160-218 and 743-854. Only a handful of AZD1222 recipients were SARS-CoV-2 seropositive at baseline, limiting conclusions about previously exposed vaccinees.

Concerning this clone: Its binding antigen is unknown. Base qualities are missing; no much larger clone stands one base away.

The time point label here, explained by the study, means: about 28 days (+/-7) after the second vaccine dose. Taken with the paper, the label for treatment or condition translates to: meningococcal conjugate vaccine given as trial control. The vaccinee samples were drawn from two UK trials, COV001 and COV002, one of which was a single-blind randomized controlled phase 2/3 trial testing AZD1222 (ChAdOx1 nCoV-19) in healthy adults. For TCRbeta chain sequencing, PBMC samples were collected from trial participants at day 0 and at day 28 after the second dose. The CDR3 regions of human TCRbeta chains were subjected to immunosequencing. The source study handled its data this way. Repertoire TCRs were checked for matches against a reference library of SARS-CoV-2-specific TCRs that had been generated using the MIRA antigen-specificity platform. Breadth was defined as the fraction of unique TCRs that were SARS-CoV-2-associated. Depth was defined as the fraction of total T cells that were SARS-CoV-2-associated. Each spike-specific TCR was assigned to its reactive spike region and to a CD4 or CD8 class using the MIRA data. Log10-transformed breadth and depth values were compared by one-way ANOVA with Sidak's multiple comparisons tests. Drawn from immuneACCESS, this table holds only the in-frame rearrangements with V and J called that TCRdb kept. Clones are partly lost; checked studies trace under half to an unresolved V gene and leave the rest unexplained. From that table come the V and J calls and clone size; the DNA was used to work out D and trimming. For this sample there are roughly 200,000 clones; roughly nine tenths appear just once. Of the sample, approximately 4% is held by the ten largest clones.

The germline V gene (reference sequence) supplies CDR1 WNHNN and CDR2 SYGVQD. Relative to germline, V is missing 2 bases and J is missing 6 bases, with 10 bases of the junction outside any gene match. The CDR3 runs 16 residues from the cysteine to the phenylalanine. Here the CDR3 DNA is all that survives: 48 bases in frame from base 1. The sequence was obtained from an adult who received the MenACWY meningococcal vaccine as a control. This specimen was peripheral blood, taken 28 days after the second dose of the MenACWY control vaccine. Recombination linked TRBV10-1 to TRBJ2-5; the central 9 bases match TRBD2. The DNA reads as follows: TGCGCCAGCAGTGAGGGGGATCTAGCGGGAATACAGACCCAGTACTTC. It encodes CASSEGDLAGIQTQYF.